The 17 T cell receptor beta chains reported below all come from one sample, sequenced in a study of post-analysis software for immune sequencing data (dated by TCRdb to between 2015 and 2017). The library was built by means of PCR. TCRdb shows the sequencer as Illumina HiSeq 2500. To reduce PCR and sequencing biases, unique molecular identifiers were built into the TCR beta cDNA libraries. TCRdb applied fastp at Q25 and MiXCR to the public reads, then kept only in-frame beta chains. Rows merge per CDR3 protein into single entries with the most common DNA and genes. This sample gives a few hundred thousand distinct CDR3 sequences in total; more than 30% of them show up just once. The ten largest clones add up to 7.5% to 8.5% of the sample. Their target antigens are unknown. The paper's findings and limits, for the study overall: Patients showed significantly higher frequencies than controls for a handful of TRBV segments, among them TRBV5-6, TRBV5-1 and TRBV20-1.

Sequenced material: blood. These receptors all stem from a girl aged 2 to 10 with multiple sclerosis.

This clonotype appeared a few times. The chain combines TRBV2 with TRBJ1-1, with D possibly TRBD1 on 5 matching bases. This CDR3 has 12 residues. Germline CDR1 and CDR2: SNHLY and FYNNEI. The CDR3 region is CVSGRGNTEAFF. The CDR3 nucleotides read TGTGTCTCCGGGAGGGGGAACACTGAAGCTTTCTTT.

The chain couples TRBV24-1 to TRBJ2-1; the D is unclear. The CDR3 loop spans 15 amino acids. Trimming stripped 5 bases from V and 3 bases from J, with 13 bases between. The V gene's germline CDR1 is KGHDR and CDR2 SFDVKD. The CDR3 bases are TGTGCCACCAGTGTAAACTCCCGAGGCTACAATGAGCAGTTCTTC. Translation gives CATSVNSRGYNEQFF.

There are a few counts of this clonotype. CDR3 residues: CASSLGDRGSVSYEQYF. The CDR3 region has the DNA TGTGCCAGCAGCTTGGGGGACAGGGGGTCGGTATCCTACGAGCAGTACTTC. This chain links TRBV5-6 with TRBJ2-7, with 11 bases matching TRBD1. V shed 0 bases, J shed 1 base, and the junction held 6 bases outside the gene matches. The germline CDR1 and CDR2 sequences are SGHDT and YYEEEE. The CDR3 runs to 17 residues.

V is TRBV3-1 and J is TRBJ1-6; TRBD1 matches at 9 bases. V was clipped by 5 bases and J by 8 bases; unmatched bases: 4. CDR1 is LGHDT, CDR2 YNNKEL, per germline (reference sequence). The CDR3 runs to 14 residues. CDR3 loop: CASSDTGGDSPLHF. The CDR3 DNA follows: TGTGCCAGCAGCGATACAGGGGGCGATTCACCCCTCCACTTT.

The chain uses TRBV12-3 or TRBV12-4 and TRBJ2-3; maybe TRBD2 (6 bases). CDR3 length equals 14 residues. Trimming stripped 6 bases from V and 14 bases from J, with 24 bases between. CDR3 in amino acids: CASRFSSDQVKGYF. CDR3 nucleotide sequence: TGTGCCAGCAGGTTCTCTAGCGACCAAGTGAAGGGGTATTTT.

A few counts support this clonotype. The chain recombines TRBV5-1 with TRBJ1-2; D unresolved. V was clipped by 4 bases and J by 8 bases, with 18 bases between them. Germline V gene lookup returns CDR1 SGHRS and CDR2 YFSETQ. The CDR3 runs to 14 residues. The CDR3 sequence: CASSLDIEGIGYTF. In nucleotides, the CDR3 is TGCGCCAGCAGCCTCGACATCGAGGGAATCGGCTACACCTTC.

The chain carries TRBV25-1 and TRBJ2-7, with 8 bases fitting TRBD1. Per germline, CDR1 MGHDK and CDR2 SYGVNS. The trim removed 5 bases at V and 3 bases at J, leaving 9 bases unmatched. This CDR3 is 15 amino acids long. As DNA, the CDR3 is TGTGCCAGCAGTAGCGAGGACAGGGAAGACTACGAGCAGTACTTC. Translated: CASSSEDREDYEQYF.

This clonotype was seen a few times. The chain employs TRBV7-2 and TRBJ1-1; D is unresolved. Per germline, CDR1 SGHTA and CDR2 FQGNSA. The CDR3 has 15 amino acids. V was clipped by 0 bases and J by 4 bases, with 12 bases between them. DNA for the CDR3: TGTGCCAGCAGCTTAGCGCCGGGAGGAGGCACTGAAGCTTTCTTT. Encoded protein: CASSLAPGGGTEAFF. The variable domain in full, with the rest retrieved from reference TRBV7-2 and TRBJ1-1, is GAGVSQSPSNKVTEKGKDVELRCDPISGHTALYWYRQSLGQGLEFLIYFQGNSAPDKSGLPSDRFSAERTGGSVSTLTIQRTQQEDSAVYLCASSLAPGGGTEAFFGQGTRLTVV.

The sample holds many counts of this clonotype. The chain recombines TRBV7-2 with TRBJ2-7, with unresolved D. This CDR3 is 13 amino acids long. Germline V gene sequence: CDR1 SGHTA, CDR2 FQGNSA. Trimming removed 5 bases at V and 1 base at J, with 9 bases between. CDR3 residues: CASSRARSYEQYF. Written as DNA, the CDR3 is TGTGCCAGCAGCCGGGCCAGATCCTACGAGCAGTACTTC.

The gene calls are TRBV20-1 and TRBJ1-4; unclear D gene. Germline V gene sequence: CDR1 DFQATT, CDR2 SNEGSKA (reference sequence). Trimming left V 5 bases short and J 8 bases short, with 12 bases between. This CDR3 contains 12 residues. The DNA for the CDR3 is TGCAGTGCTCCTGACACCTTCGAAAAACTGTTTTTT. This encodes CSAPDTFEKLFF.

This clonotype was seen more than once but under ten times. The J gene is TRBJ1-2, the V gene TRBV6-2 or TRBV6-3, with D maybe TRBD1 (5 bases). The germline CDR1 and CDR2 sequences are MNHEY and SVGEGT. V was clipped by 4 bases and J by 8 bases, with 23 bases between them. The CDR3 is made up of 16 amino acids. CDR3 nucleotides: TGTGCCAGCAGTTTGGGGGGTGAAGGGATGTTTGCAGGCTACACCTTC. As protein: CASSLGGEGMFAGYTF.

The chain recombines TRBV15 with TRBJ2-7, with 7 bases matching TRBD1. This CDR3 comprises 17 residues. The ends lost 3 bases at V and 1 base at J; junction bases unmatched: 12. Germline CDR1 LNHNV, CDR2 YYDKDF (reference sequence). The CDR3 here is CATSRNPLGTVSYEQYF. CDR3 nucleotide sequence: TGTGCCACCAGCAGGAATCCCCTCGGGACAGTATCCTACGAGCAGTACTTC.

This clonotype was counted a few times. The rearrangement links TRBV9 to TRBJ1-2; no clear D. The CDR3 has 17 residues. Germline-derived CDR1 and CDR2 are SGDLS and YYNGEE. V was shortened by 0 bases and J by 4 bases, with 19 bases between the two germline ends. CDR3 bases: TGTGCCAGCAGCGTAGCTCCAGACACCCTGTGGCCCTATGGCTACACCTTC. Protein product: CASSVAPDTLWPYGYTF.

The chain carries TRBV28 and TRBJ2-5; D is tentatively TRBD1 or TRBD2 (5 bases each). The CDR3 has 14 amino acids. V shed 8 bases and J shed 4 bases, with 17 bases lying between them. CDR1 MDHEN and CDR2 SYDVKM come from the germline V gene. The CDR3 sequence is CASQFRAGLETQYF. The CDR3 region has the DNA TGTGCCAGCCAGTTCAGGGCGGGTTTAGAGACCCAGTACTTC.

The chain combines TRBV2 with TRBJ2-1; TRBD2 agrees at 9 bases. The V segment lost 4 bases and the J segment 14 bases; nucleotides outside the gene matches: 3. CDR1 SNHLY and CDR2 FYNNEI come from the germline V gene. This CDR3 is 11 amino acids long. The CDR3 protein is CASSVAGGKFF. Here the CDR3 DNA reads TGTGCCAGCAGTGTTGCGGGGGGGAAGTTCTTC.

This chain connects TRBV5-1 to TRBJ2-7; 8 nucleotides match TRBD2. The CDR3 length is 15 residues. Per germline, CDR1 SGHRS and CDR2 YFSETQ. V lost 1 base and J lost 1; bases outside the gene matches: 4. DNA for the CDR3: TGCGCCAGCAGCTTGCTGACTAGCGAGTCCTACGAGCAGTACTTC. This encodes CASSLLTSESYEQYF. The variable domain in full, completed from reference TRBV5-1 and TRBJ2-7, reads KAGVTQTPRYLIKTRGQQVTLSCSPISGHRSVSWYQQTPGQGLQFLFEYFSETQRNKGNFPGRFSGRQFSNSRSEMNVSTLELGDSALYLCASSLLTSESYEQYFGPGTRLTVT.

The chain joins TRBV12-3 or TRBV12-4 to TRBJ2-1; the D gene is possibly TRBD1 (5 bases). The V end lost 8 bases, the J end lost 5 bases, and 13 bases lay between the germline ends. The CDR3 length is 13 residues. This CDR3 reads CASFHTGNNEQFF. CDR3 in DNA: TGTGCCAGCTTCCATACAGGAAACAATGAGCAGTTCTTC.